Each of the 24 T cell receptor beta chains below was sequenced from the same sample in a study of cytomegalovirus exposure and HLA in healthy donors. Libraries were prepared by immunoSEQ multiplex PCR; TCRdb keeps only in-frame clonotypes and omits some of them. Among fewer than 95,000 clones listed, less than 95% were seen once. Sequences were obtained from PBMCs. The receptors here all came from a woman aged 18-29 years in good health and CMV-seronegative.

The chain is built from TRBV9 and TRBJ1-6; D not certain. The germline gives CDR1 SGDLS, CDR2 YYNGEE. V dropped 4 bases and J dropped 1 base, with 9 bases sitting between them. The CDR3 contains 15 residues. The CDR3 is CASSPPGSYNSPLHF. The CDR3 DNA sequence: TGTGCCAGCAGCCCACCGGGGTCCTATAATTCACCCCTCCACTTT.

V and J are TRBV19 and TRBJ1-1; 10 nucleotides match TRBD1. The CDR3 consists of 15 residues. The germline gives CDR1 LNHDA, CDR2 SQIVND (reference sequence). Germline trimming cut 5 bases from V and 5 bases from J; bases unmatched to any gene: 8. CDR3 nucleotide sequence: TGTGCCAGTAGTCTTCGACAGGGGGCGAAAACTGAAGCTTTCTTT. It translates to CASSLRQGAKTEAFF.

J is TRBJ1-6 and V is TRBV2; 10 bases map to TRBD1. The CDR3 is made up of 15 amino acids. Germline CDR1 reads SNHLY; CDR2 reads FYNNEI. Germline trimming cut 1 base from V and 10 bases from J; bases unmatched to any gene: 4. The CDR3 loop is CASSEVDRGLSPLHF. DNA for the CDR3: TGTGCCAGCAGTGAAGTCGACAGGGGGCTCTCACCCCTCCACTTT.

V is TRBV7-3 and J is TRBJ2-1; maybe TRBD1 (5 bases). This CDR3 region has 13 residues. The ends were cut back, 5 bases at V and 7 bases at J, with 12 bases in the middle. Germline values: CDR1 SGHTA, CDR2 FQGTGA. CDR3 sequence: CASSLFGANEQFF. CDR3 DNA sequence: TGTGCCAGCAGCCTCTTTGGGGCGAATGAGCAGTTCTTC.

The chain is built from TRBV28 and TRBJ1-6; TRBD1 might be the D (5 bases). Per germline, CDR1 MDHEN and CDR2 SYDVKM. This CDR3 is built from 15 residues. The germline V and J ends were trimmed by 5 bases and 9 bases, with 17 bases remaining between them. DNA of the CDR3: TGTGCCAGCAGTATCCAGGGAACGTTAGGTTCACCCCTCCACTTT. Translation gives CASSIQGTLGSPLHF.

The rearrangement uses TRBV28 and TRBJ1-4; 7 bases line up with TRBD1. The ends lost 7 bases at V and 2 bases at J; junction bases unmatched: 13. In germline, CDR1 is MDHEN, CDR2 SYDVKM. The CDR3 consists of 17 residues. CDR3 protein: CASKIQGTGPTNEKLFF. CDR3 in DNA: TGTGCCAGCAAGATACAGGGGACCGGACCCACTAATGAAAAACTGTTTTTT.

The chain has TRBV5-6 and TRBJ1-6, with D tentatively TRBD1 (6 bases). Trimming left V 4 bases short and J 7 bases short, with 12 bases between. The CDR3 is 14 amino acids. Per the germline V gene, CDR1 is SGHDT and CDR2 is YYEEEE. CDR3 DNA sequence: TGTGCCAGCAGCCTGGGACAATTAAATTCACCCCTCCACTTT. This encodes CASSLGQLNSPLHF.

The chain has TRBV15 and TRBJ1-1, with 8 bases identical to TRBD1. The junction had 4 bases not matched to a gene; V was cut back by 1 base and J by 0 bases. Germline CDR1 LNHNV, CDR2 YYDKDF (reference sequence). The CDR3 is 16 amino acids. The CDR3 sequence is CATSRGQGNMNTEAFF. The CDR3 nucleotides read TGTGCCACCAGCAGAGGACAGGGGAACATGAACACTGAAGCTTTCTTT.

V usage is TRBV4-3 and J usage is TRBJ2-1; 12 bases line up with TRBD2. The V gene's germline CDR1 is LGHNA and CDR2 YSLEER. The CDR3 totals 17 residues. J lost 2 bases, V lost 1 base, and 3 bases had no gene match. In nucleotides, the CDR3 is TGCGCCAGCAGCCAAGCTACTAGCGGGGGGACCTACAATGAGCAGTTCTTC. The encoded protein is CASSQATSGGTYNEQFF.

The rearrangement uses TRBV19 and TRBJ1-5, with unresolved D. Per the germline V gene, CDR1 is LNHDA and CDR2 is SQIVND (reference sequence). Trimming pared 4 bases from V and 3 bases from J, leaving 7 bases between. This CDR3 region has 13 residues. CDR3 loop: CASSKTSNQPQHF. CDR3 nucleotides: TGTGCCAGTAGTAAAACTTCCAATCAGCCCCAGCATTTT.

V is TRBV19 and J is TRBJ1-5; TRBD1 agrees at 7 bases. Trimming removed 6 bases from V and 1 base from J; junction bases left unmatched: 6. Germline V gene lookup returns CDR1 LNHDA and CDR2 SQIVND (reference sequence). The CDR3 contains 15 residues. Here the CDR3 reads CASRRTGESNQPQHF. The DNA of the CDR3 is TGTGCCAGTAGGCGCACAGGGGAGAGCAATCAGCCCCAGCATTTT.

The chain couples TRBV30 to TRBJ1-5; 8 nucleotides match TRBD1. The CDR3 runs to 15 residues. V gave up 5 bases and J gave up 2 bases; unmatched junction bases: 8. CDR1 and CDR2 from the germline V gene are GTSNPN and SVGIG (reference sequence). In DNA form, the CDR3 reads TGTGCCTGGGGCGCAGGGGGCTATCGCAATCAGCCCCAGCATTTT. This translates into CAWGAGGYRNQPQHF.

The chain has TRBV10-3 and TRBJ2-3; 7 nucleotides agree with TRBD1. V lost 6 bases to trimming and J lost 4 bases; unmatched junction nucleotides: 7. Germline loops: CDR1 ENHRY, CDR2 SYGVKD. This CDR3 contains 14 residues. The CDR3 reads CAIRRTGPADTQYF. The DNA for the CDR3 is TGTGCCATCAGGAGGACAGGACCCGCAGATACGCAGTATTTT.

The chain has TRBV30 and TRBJ2-4, with 9 bases that match TRBD1. Germline V lookup: CDR1 GTSNPN, CDR2 SVGIG (reference sequence). J was trimmed by 6 bases and V by 0 bases; bases with no gene match: 0. There are 13 residues in the CDR3. The CDR3 DNA sequence: TGTGCCTGGAGTGTACAGGGGGCAAACATTCAGTACTTC. Translated: CAWSVQGANIQYF.

V gene TRBV5-8 combines with J gene TRBJ1-5; no firm D call. This CDR3 is 12 amino acids long. Trimming removed 3 bases from V and 5 bases from J, with 6 bases in between. From germline, CDR1 is SGHTS and CDR2 YDEGEE. DNA of the CDR3: TGTGCCAGCAGCTCTACGCATCAGCCCCAGCATTTT. Its translation: CASSSTHQPQHF.

The chain has TRBV29-1 and TRBJ2-5; the D gene is possibly TRBD1 (6 bases). The CDR3 has 13 amino acids. Germline lookup yields CDR1 SQVTM and CDR2 ANQGSEA. Trimming shortened V by 6 bases and J by 0 bases, and 11 bases separated the two germline ends. The CDR3 here is CSVERGYQETQYF. The CDR3 nucleotides are TGCAGCGTAGAGAGGGGGTACCAAGAGACCCAGTACTTC.

Here the CDR3 reads CASSYAGTDYGYTF. The CDR3 nucleotides read TGTGCCAGCAGCTACGCCGGGACAGATTATGGCTACACCTTC. V usage is TRBV7-9 and J usage is TRBJ1-2, with 7 bases matching TRBD1. Losses at the gene ends were 4 bases for V and 5 bases for J; bases not matched to a gene: 7. CDR1 and CDR2 from the germline V gene are SEHNR and FQNEAQ (reference sequence). The CDR3 sequence is 14 residues long.

CDR3 nucleotide sequence: TGTGCCAGTAGGGAGACAGGGTCGACCGGGGAGCTGTTTTTT. This gives the protein CASRETGSTGELFF. V is TRBV19 and J is TRBJ2-2, with 7 bases identical to TRBD1. Germline lookup yields CDR1 LNHDA and CDR2 SQIVND (reference sequence). Trimming took 6 bases from V and 5 from J; bases not matched to a gene: 6. The CDR3 length is 14 residues.

This clone came up a few times. J is TRBJ2-3 and V is TRBV6-1, with 13 bases identical to TRBD2. The CDR3 is 15 amino acids. J lost 4 bases, V lost 5 bases, and 3 bases had no gene match. CDR1 is MNHNS, CDR2 SASEGT, per germline. CDR3 amino acids: CASSLTSGGPDTQYF. The CDR3 bases are TGTGCCAGCAGTCTGACTAGCGGGGGGCCAGATACGCAGTATTTT.

The chain employs TRBV5-4 and TRBJ2-7; perhaps TRBD2 as D (6 bases). CDR3 length: 15 amino acids. Germline CDR1 and CDR2: SGHNT and YYREEE (reference sequence). V was cut by 0 bases and J by 1 base, with 11 bases left in between. CDR3 bases: TGTGCCAGCAGCTTGGAGGCGGGGCAGTCCTACGAGCAGTACTTC. This gives the protein CASSLEAGQSYEQYF. The variable domain in full, completed from reference TRBV5-4 and TRBJ2-7, reads ETGVTQSPTHLIKTRGQQVTLRCSSQSGHNTVSWYQQALGQGPQFIFQYYREEENGRGNFPPRFSGLQFPNYSSELNVNALELDDSALYLCASSLEAGQSYEQYFGPGTRLTVT.

The chain recombines TRBV15 with TRBJ1-6, with a possible D match to TRBD1 (6 bases). The CDR3 is 14 amino acids. The V and J ends lost 3 bases and 10 bases respectively, with 13 bases between them. From germline, CDR1 is LNHNV and CDR2 YYDKDF (reference sequence). CDR3 residues: CATSRNLDSSPLHF. As DNA, the CDR3 is TGTGCCACCAGCAGGAACTTGGACAGCTCACCCCTCCACTTT.

The V and J genes are TRBV4-3 and TRBJ1-4, with TRBD1 matching 7 bases. The CDR3 runs 16 residues. The ends lost 1 base at V and 6 bases at J; junction bases unmatched: 8. Germline lookup yields CDR1 LGHNA and CDR2 YSLEER. The CDR3 bases are TGCGCCAGCAGCCAAGTCATGACAGGGAGAGATGAAAAACTGTTTTTT. It encodes CASSQVMTGRDEKLFF.

The V call is TRBV7-3, the J call TRBJ2-1; 9 bases match TRBD1. The CDR3 covers 15 residues. The V and J ends lost 5 bases and 6 bases, in that order; junction bases with no gene match: 8. From germline, CDR1 is SGHTA and CDR2 FQGTGA. CDR3 in amino acids: CASSQTGGPSNEQFF. Here the CDR3 DNA reads TGTGCCAGCAGCCAAACAGGGGGCCCTAGCAATGAGCAGTTCTTC.

V and J are TRBV27 and TRBJ2-1; 11 bases are a match to TRBD2. Trimming removed 5 bases from V and 4 bases from J; junction bases left unmatched: 13. CDR1 is MNHEY, CDR2 SMNVEV, per germline (reference sequence). The CDR3 runs to 18 residues. The chain's CDR3 is CASSPLLFSGGDYNEQFF. CDR3 bases: TGTGCCAGCAGTCCCTTGTTGTTTAGCGGGGGGGATTACAATGAGCAGTTCTTC.